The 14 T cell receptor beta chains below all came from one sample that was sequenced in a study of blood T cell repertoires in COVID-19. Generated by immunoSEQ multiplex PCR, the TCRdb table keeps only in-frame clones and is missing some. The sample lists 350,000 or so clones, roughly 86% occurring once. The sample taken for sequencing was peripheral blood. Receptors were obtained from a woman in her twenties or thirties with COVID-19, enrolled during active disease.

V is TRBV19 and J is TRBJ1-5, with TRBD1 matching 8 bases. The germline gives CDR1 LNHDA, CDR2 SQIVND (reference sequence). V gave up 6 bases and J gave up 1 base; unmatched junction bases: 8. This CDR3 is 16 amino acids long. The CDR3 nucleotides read TGTGCCAGTAGGACCCTTGGGACAGGAAGCAATCAGCCCCAGCATTTT. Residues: CASRTLGTGSNQPQHF. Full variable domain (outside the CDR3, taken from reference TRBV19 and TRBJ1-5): DGGITQSPKYLFRKEGQNVTLSCEQNLNHDAMYWYRQDPGQGLRLIYYSQIVNDFQKGDIAEGYSVSREKKESFPLTVTSAQKNPTAFYLCASRTLGTGSNQPQHFGDGTRLSIL.

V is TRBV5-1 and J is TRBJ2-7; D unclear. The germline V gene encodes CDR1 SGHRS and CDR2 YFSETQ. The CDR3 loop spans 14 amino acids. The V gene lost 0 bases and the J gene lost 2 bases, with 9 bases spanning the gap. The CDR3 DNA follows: TGCGCCAGCAGCTTGGATCCAGTTACCTACGAGCAGTACTTC. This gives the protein CASSLDPVTYEQYF. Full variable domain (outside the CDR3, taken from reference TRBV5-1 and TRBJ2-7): KAGVTQTPRYLIKTRGQQVTLSCSPISGHRSVSWYQQTPGQGLQFLFEYFSETQRNKGNFPGRFSGRQFSNSRSEMNVSTLELGDSALYLCASSLDPVTYEQYFGPGTRLTVT.

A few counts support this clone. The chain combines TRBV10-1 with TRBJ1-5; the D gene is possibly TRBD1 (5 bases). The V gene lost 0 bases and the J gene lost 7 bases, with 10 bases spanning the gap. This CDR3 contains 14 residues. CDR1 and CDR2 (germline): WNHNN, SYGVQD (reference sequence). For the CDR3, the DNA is TGCGCCAGCAGTGAGTCAAGGGGCTGGCAGCCCCAGCATTTT. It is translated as CASSESRGWQPQHF.

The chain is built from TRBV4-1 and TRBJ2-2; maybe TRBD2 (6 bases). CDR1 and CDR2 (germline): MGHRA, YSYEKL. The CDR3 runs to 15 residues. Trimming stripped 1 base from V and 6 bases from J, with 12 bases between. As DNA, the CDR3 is TGCGCCAGCAGCCAAGGGGTATGGGGGGCCGGGGAGCTGTTTTTT. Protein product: CASSQGVWGAGELFF.

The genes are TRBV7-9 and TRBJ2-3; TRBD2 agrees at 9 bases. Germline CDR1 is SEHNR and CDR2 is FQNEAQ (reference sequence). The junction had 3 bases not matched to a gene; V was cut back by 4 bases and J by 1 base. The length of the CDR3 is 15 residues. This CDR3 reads CASSSSGVGTDTQYF. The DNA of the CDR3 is TGTGCCAGCAGCTCTAGCGGGGTGGGCACAGATACGCAGTATTTT.

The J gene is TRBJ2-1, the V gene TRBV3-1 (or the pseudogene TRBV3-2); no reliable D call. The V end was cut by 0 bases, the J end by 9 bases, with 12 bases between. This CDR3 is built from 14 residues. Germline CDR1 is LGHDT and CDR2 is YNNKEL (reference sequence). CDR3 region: CASSQDPQLGEQFF. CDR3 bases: TGTGCCAGCAGCCAAGATCCCCAGCTAGGTGAGCAGTTCTTC.

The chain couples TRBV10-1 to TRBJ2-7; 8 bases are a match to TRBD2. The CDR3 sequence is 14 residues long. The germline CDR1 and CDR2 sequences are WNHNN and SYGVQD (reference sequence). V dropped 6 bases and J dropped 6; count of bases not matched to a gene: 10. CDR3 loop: CASSALADKGEQYF. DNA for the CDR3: TGCGCCAGCAGCGCACTAGCGGATAAGGGCGAGCAGTACTTC.

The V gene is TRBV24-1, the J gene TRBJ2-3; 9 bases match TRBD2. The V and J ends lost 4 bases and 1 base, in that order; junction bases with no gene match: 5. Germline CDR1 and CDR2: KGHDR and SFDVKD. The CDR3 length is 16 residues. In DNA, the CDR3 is TGTGCCACCAGTGACATAGCGGGAGATGGCACAGATACGCAGTATTTT. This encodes CATSDIAGDGTDTQYF.

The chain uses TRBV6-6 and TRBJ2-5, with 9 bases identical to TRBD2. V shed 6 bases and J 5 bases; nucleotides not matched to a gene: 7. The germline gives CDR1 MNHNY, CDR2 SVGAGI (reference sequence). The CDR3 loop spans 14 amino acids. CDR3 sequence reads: CASSHGSGRETQYF. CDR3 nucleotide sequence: TGTGCCAGCAGCCACGGAAGCGGGAGGGAGACCCAGTACTTC.

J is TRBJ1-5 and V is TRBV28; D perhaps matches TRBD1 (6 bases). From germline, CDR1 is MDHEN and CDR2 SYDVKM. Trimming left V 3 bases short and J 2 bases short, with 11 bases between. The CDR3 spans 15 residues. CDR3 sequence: CASSFVRGGNQPQHF. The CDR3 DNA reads TGTGCCAGCAGTTTTGTCAGGGGCGGCAATCAGCCCCAGCATTTT.

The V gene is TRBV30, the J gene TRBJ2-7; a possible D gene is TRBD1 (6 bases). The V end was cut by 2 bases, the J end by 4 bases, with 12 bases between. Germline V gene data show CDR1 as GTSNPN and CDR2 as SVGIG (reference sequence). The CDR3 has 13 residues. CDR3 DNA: TGTGCCTGGAGTCAAGGGGGAGAATACGAGCAGTACTTC. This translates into CAWSQGGEYEQYF.

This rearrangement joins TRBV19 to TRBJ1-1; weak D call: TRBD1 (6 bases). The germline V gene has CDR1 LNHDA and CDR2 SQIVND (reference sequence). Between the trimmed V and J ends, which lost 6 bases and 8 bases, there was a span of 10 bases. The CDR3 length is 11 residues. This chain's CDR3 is CASRGGAEAFF. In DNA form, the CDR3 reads TGTGCCAGTAGGGGGGGGGCAGAAGCTTTCTTT.

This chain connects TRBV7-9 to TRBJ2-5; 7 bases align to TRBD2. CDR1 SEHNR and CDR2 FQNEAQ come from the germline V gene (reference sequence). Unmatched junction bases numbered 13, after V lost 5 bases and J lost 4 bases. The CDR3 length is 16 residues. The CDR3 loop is CASSPLLSTGGETQYF. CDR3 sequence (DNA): TGTGCCAGCAGCCCCCTCCTTTCGACGGGAGGAGAGACCCAGTACTTC.

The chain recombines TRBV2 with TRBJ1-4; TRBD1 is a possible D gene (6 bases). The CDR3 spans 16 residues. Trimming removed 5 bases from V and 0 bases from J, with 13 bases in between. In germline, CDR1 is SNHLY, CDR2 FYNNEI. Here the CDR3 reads CASSHFGQTTNEKLFF. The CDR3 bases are TGTGCCAGCAGTCATTTTGGACAGACAACTAATGAAAAACTGTTTTTT.